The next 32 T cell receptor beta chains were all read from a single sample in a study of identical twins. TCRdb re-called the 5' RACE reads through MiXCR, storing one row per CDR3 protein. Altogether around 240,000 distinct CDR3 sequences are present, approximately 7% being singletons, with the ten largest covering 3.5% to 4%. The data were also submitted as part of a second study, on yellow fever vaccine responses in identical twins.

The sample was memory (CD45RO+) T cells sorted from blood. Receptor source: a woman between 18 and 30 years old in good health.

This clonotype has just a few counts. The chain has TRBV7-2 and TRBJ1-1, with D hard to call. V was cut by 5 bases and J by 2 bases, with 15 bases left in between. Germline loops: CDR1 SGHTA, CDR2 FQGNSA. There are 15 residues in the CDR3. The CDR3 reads CASSPSTASNTEAFF. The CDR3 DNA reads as TGTGCCAGCAGCCCCTCGACGGCCAGCAACACTGAAGCTTTCTTT. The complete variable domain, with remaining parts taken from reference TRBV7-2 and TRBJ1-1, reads GAGVSQSPSNKVTEKGKDVELRCDPISGHTALYWYRQSLGQGLEFLIYFQGNSAPDKSGLPSDRFSAERTGGSVSTLTIQRTQQEDSAVYLCASSPSTASNTEAFFGQGTRLTVV.

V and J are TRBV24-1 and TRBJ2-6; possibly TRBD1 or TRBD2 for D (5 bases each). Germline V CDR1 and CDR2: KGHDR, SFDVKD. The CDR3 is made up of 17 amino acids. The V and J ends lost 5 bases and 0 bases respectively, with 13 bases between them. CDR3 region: CATSAGPRGSGANVLTF. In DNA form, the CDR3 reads TGTGCCACCAGTGCTGGACCGAGGGGCTCTGGGGCCAACGTCCTGACTTTC.

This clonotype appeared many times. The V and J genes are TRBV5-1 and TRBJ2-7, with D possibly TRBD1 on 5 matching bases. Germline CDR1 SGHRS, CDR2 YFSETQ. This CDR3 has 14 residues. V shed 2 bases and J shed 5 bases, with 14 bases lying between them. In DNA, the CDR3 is TGCGCCAGCAGCTTCAATTGGCAGGGCGACGAGCAGTACTTC. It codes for CASSFNWQGDEQYF.

The CDR3: CASSLGASGRTDTQYF. The CDR3 nucleotides read TGTGCCAGCAGCTTGGGCGCTAGCGGGAGGACAGATACGCAGTATTTT. J is TRBJ2-3 and V is TRBV12-3 or TRBV12-4, with 11 positions matching TRBD2. Trimming cost V 6 bases and J 3 bases; bases outside gene matches: 8. CDR3 length: 16 residues.

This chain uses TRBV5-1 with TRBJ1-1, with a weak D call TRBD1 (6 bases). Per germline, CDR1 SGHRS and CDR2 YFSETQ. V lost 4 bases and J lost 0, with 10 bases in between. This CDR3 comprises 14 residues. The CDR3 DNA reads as TGCGCCAGCAGCGGGGGCGGGTTGAACACTGAAGCTTTCTTT. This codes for CASSGGGLNTEAFF.

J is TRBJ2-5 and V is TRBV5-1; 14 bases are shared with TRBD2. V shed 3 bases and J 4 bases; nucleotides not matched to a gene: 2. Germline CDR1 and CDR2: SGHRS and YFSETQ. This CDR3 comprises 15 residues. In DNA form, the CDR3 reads TGCGCCAGCAGCTGGGGGACTAGCGGGAGAGAGACCCAGTACTTC. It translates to CASSWGTSGRETQYF.

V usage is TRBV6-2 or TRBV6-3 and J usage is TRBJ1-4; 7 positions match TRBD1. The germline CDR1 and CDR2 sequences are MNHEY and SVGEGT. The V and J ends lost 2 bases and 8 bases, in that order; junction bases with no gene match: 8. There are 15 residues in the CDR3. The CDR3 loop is CASSYGDREDEKLFF. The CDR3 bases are TGTGCCAGCAGTTACGGTGACAGGGAGGACGAAAAACTGTTTTTT.

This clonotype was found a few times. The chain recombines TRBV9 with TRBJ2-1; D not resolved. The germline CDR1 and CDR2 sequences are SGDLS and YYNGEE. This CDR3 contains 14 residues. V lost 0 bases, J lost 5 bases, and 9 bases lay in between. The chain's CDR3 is CASSVAGLDNEQFF. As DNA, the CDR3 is TGTGCCAGCAGCGTAGCCGGGTTGGACAATGAGCAGTTCTTC.

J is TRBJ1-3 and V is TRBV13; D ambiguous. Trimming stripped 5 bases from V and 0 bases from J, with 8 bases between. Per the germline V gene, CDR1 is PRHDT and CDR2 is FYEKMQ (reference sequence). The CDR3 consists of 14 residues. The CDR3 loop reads CASSLAASGNTIYF. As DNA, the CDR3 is TGTGCCAGCAGCCTGGCTGCCTCTGGAAACACCATATATTTT.

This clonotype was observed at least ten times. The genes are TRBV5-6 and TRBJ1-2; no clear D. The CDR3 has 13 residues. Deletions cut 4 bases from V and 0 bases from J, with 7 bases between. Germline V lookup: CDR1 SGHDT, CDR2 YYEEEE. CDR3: CASSPDTNYGYTF. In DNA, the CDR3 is TGTGCCAGCAGCCCAGACACTAACTATGGCTACACCTTC.

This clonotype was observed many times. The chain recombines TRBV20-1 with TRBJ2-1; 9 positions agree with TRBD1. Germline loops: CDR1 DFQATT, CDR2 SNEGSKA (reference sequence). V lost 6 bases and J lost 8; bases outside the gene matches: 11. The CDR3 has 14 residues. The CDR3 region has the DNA TGCAGTGCGATCACAGGGGGCGAATTCCATGAGCAGTTCTTC. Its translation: CSAITGGEFHEQFF.

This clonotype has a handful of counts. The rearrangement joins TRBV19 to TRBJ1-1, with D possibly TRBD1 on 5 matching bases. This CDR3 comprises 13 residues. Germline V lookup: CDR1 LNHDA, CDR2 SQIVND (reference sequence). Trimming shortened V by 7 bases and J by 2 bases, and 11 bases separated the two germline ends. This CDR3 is CASMAGYNTEAFF. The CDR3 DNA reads TGTGCCAGTATGGCAGGGTACAACACTGAAGCTTTCTTT.

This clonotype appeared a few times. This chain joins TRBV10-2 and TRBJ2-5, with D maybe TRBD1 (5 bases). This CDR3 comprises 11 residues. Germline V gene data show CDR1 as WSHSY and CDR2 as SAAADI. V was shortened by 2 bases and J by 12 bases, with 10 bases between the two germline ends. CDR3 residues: CASSEGSGKYF. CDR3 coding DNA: TGCGCCAGCAGTGAGGGGTCAGGGAAGTACTTC.

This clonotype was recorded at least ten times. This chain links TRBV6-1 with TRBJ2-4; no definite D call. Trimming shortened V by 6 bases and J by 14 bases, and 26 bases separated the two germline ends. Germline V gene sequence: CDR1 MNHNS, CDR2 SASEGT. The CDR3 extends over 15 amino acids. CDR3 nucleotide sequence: TGTGCCAGCAGAAACCCAGAAAACCCGACGGCTGGGAAGTACTTC. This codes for CASRNPENPTAGKYF.

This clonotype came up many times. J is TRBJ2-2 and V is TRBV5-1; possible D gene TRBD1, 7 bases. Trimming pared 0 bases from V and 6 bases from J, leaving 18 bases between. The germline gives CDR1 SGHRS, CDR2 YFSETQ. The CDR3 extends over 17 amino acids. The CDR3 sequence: CASSLGTTGEASGELFF. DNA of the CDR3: TGCGCCAGCAGCTTGGGGACTACAGGGGAAGCTTCCGGGGAGCTGTTTTTT. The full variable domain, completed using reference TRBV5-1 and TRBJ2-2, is KAGVTQTPRYLIKTRGQQVTLSCSPISGHRSVSWYQQTPGQGLQFLFEYFSETQRNKGNFPGRFSGRQFSNSRSEMNVSTLELGDSALYLCASSLGTTGEASGELFFGEGSRLTVL.

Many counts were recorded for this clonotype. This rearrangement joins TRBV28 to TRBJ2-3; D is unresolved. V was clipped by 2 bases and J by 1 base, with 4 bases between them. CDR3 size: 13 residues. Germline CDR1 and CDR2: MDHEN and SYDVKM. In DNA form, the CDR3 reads TGTGCCAGCAGTTTAGCGGGCACAGATACGCAGTATTTT. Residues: CASSLAGTDTQYF.

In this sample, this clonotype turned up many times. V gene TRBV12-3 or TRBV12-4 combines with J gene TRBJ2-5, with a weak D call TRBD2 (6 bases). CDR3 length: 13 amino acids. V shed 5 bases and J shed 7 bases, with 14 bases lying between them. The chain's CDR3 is CASSAGTQGTQYF. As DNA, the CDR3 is TGTGCCAGCAGTGCCGGGACTCAGGGGACCCAGTACTTC.

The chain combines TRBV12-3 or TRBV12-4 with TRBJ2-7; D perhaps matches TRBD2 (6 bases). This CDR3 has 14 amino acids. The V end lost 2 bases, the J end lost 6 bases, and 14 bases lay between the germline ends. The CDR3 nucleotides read TGTGCCAGCAGTTTAAGGGAGGTGGGAGGCGAGCAGTACTTC. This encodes CASSLREVGGEQYF.

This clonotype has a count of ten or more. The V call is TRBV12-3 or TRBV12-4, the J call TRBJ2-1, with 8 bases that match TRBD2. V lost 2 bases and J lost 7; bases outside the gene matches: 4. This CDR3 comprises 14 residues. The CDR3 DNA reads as TGTGCCAGCAGTTTATTCGGGGGGGCGAATGAGCAGTTCTTC. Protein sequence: CASSLFGGANEQFF.

CDR3 residues: CASSSERPGSEQFF. The CDR3, as DNA: TGTGCCAGCAGTTCCGAGCGCCCGGGCAGTGAGCAGTTCTTC. The chain employs TRBV28 and TRBJ2-1; D is unresolved. Germline assignment: CDR1 MDHEN and CDR2 SYDVKM. The CDR3 covers 14 residues. Trimming left V 4 bases short and J 9 bases short, with 16 bases between.

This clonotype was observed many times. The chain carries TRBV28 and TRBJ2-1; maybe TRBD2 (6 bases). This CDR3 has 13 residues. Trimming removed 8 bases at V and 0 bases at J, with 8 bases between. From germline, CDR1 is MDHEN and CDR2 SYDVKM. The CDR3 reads CASGGSSYNEQFF. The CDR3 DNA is TGTGCCAGCGGGGGGAGCTCCTACAATGAGCAGTTCTTC.

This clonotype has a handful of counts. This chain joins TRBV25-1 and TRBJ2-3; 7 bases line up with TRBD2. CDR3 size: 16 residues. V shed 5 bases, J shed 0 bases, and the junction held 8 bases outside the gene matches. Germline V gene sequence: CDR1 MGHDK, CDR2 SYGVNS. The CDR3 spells CASSPAAAGSTDTQYF. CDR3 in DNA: TGTGCCAGCAGTCCGGCGGCAGCGGGGAGCACAGATACGCAGTATTTT.

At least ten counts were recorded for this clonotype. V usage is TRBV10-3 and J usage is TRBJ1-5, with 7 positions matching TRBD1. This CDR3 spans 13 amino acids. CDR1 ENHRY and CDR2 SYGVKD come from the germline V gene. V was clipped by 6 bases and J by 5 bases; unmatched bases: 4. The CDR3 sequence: CAISDREDQPQHF. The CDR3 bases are TGTGCCATCAGCGACAGGGAGGATCAGCCCCAGCATTTT.

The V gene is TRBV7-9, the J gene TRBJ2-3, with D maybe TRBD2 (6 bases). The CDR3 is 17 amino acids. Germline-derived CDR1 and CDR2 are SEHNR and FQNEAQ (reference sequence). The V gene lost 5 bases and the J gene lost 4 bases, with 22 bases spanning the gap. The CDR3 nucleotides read TGTGCCAGCAGCCGGATACGACGGGAGTTTGGCGCAGATACGCAGTATTTT. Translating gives CASSRIRREFGADTQYF.

The CDR3 bases are TGTGCCAGCAGGGACCTGGGACAGGGGGCGGACGAGCAGTACTTC. Protein: CASRDLGQGADEQYF. This chain uses TRBV6-1 with TRBJ2-7; the match to TRBD1 covers 12 bases. J lost 5 bases, V lost 6 bases, and 8 bases had no gene match. The CDR3 sequence is 15 residues long. CDR1 is MNHNS, CDR2 SASEGT, per germline.

In DNA, the CDR3 is TGTGCCAGCAGGCCCCTCGAGGGGGGTAGGACTGAAGCTTTCTTT. Translated, it gives CASRPLEGGRTEAFF. The chain recombines TRBV2 with TRBJ1-1, with D maybe TRBD1 (6 bases). Germline assignment: CDR1 SNHLY and CDR2 FYNNEI. There are 15 residues in the CDR3. V lost 6 bases and J lost 5, with 19 bases in between.

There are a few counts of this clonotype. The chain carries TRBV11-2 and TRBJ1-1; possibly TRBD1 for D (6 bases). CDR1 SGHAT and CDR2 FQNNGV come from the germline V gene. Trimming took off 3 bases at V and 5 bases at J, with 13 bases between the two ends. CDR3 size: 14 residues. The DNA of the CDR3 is TGTGCCAGCAGCTTTGGGACAAGGGGAACTGAAGCTTTCTTT. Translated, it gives CASSFGTRGTEAFF. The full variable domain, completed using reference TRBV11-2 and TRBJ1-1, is EAGVAQSPRYKIIEKRQSVAFWCNPISGHATLYWYQQILGQGPKLLIQFQNNGVVDDSQLPKDRFSAERLKGVDSTLKIQPAKLEDSAVYLCASSFGTRGTEAFFGQGTRLTVV.

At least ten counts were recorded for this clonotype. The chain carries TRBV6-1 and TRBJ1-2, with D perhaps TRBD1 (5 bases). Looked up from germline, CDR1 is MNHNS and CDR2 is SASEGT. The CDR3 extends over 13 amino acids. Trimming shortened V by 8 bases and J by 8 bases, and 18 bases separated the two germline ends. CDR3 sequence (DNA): TGTGCCAGCGCGGGGCCACAGTTAGGGGGCTACACCTTC. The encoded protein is CASAGPQLGGYTF.

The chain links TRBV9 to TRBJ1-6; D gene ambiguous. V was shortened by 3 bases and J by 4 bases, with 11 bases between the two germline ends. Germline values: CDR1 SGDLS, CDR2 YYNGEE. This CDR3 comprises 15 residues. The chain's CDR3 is CASSEGDPYNSPLHF. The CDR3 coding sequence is TGTGCCAGCAGCGAGGGAGACCCGTATAATTCACCCCTCCACTTT. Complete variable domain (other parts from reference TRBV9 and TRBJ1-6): DSGVTQTPKHLITATGQRVTLRCSPRSGDLSVYWYQQSLDQGLQFLIQYYNGEERAKGNILERFSAQQFPDLHSELNLSSLELGDSALYFCASSEGDPYNSPLHFGNGTRLTVT.

The CDR3 sequence: CASSQEMGGLAYNEQFF. CDR3 DNA: TGCGCCAGCAGCCAAGAAATGGGGGGCCTTGCCTACAATGAGCAGTTCTTC. The rearrangement joins TRBV4-1 to TRBJ2-1; possibly TRBD1 or TRBD2 for D (6 bases each). V was trimmed by 0 bases and J by 2 bases, leaving 14 bases between them. Germline CDR1 is MGHRA and CDR2 is YSYEKL. This CDR3 comprises 17 residues.

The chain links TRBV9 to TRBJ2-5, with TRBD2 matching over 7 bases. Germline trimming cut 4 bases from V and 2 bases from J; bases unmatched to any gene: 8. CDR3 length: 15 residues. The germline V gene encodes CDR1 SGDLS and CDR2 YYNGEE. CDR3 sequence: CASSPSGVRQETQYF. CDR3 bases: TGTGCCAGCAGCCCAAGCGGGGTAAGGCAAGAGACCCAGTACTTC.

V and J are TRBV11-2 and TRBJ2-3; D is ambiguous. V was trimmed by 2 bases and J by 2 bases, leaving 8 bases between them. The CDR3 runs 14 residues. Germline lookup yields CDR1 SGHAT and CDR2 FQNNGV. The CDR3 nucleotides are TGTGCCAGCAGCTTAACGCTAGACACAGATACGCAGTATTTT. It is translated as CASSLTLDTDTQYF.